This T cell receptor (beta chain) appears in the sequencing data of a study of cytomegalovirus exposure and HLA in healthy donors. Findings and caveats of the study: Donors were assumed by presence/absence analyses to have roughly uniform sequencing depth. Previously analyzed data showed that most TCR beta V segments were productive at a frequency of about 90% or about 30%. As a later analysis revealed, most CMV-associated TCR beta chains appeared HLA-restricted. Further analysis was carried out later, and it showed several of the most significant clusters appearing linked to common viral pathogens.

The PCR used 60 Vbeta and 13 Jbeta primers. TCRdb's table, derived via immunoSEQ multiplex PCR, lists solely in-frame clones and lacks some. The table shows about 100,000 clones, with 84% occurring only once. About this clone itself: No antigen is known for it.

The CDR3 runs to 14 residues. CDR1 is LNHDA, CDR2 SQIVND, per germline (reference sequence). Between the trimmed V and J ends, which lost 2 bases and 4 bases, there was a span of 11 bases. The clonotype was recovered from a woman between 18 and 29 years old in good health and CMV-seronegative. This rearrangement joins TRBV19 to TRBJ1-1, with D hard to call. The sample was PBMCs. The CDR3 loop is CASSIMAGSTEAFF. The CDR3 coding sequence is TGTGCCAGTAGTATAATGGCGGGGAGCACTGAAGCTTTCTTT.